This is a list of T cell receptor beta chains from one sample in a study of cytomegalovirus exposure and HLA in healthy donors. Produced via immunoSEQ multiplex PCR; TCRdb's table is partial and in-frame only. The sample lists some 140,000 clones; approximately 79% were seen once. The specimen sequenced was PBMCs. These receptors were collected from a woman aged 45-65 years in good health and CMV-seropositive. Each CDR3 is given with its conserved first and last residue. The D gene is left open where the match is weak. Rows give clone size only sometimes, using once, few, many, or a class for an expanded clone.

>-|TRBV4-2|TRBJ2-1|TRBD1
CASSPGQGKDNEQFF
TGTGCCAGCAGTCCGGGACAGGGGAAGGACAATGAGCAGTTCTTC
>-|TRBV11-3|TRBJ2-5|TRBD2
CASSLNGGAVNQETQYF
TGTGCCAGCAGCTTAAACGGGGGGGCCGTCAACCAAGAGACCCAGTACTTC
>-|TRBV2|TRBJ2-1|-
CASSGGTPYNEQFF
TGTGCCAGCAGTGGGGGGACACCTTACAATGAGCAGTTCTTC
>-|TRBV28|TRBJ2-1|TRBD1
CASSLSGDRGRDEQFF
TGTGCCAGCAGTCTCTCGGGGGACAGGGGGCGCGATGAGCAGTTCTTC
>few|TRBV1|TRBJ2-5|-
CTSSQVPSRETQYF
TGCACCAGCAGCCAAGTTCCCAGTCGAGAGACCCAGTACTTC
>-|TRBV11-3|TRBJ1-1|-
CASSLEGGNTEAFF
TGTGCCAGCAGCTTAGAGGGGGGGAACACTGAAGCTTTCTTT
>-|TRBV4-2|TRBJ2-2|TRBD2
CASSQPSAGLAGALGGELFF
TGTGCCAGCAGCCAGCCCTCGGCGGGACTAGCGGGGGCGCTGGGCGGGGAGCTGTTTTTT
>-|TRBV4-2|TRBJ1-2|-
CASSPGKGYGYTF
TGTGCCAGCAGCCCCGGGAAGGGCTATGGCTACACCTTC
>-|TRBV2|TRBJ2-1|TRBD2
CASSVLAGFYNEQFF
TGTGCCAGCAGTGTCCTAGCGGGATTCTACAATGAGCAGTTCTTC
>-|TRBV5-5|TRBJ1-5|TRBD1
CASSLDRRGNQPQHF
TGTGCCAGCAGTCTGGACAGGAGAGGCAATCAGCCCCAGCATTTT
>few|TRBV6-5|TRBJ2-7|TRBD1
CASSPPGQRGKYF
TGTGCCAGCAGCCCCCCGGGACAGAGGGGCAAGTACTTC
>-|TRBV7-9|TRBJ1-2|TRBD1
CASSTTPQGGQIRYGYTF
TGTGCCAGCAGTACAACCCCCCAGGGGGGTCAGATCCGCTATGGCTACACCTTC
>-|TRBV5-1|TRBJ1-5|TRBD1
CASSLTPRQGEDQPQHF
TGCGCCAGCAGCTTGACCCCACGACAGGGAGAGGATCAGCCCCAGCATTTT
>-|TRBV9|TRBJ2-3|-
CASSPHTDTQYF
TGTGCCAGCAGCCCCCACACAGATACGCAGTATTTT
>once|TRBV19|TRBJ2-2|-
CASSIGTGLNTGELFF
TGTGCCAGTAGTATCGGCACAGGGCTGAACACCGGGGAGCTGTTTTTT
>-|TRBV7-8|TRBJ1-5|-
CASSLAARQPQHF
TGTGCCAGCAGCTTAGCCGCGCGTCAGCCCCAGCATTTT